One T cell receptor (beta chain) is described in this entry. Antigen: not known. The record originates from a study of cytomegalovirus exposure and HLA in healthy donors. PCR primers comprised 60 Vbeta and 13 Jbeta primers. Profiling relied on immunoSEQ multiplex PCR, and the TCRdb table lists in-frame clones only, not all of them. The sample comprises roughly 130,000 clones, approximately 84% of which are singletons, and about 2.9% rests with the top ten. Regarding the study as a whole: Likely technical artifact: a cluster of highly shared sequence variants. Published work reported that the classifier diagnosed cytomegalovirus status with high specificity and sensitivity. By HLA locus, TCR association rates varied in a later analysis, with DRB1 showing the most and HLA-C the fewest.

The TCR sequence derives from a boy aged 2-15 years in good health and CMV-seronegative. The specimen sequenced was PBMCs.

Here the CDR3 reads CATSRERGFTDTQYF. The CDR3 DNA reads as TGTGCCACCAGCAGAGAGCGGGGATTCACAGATACGCAGTATTTT. The chain is built from TRBV15 and TRBJ2-3, with D possibly matching TRBD2 (6 bases). V shed 0 bases and J shed 2 bases, with 9 bases lying between them. The CDR3 totals 15 residues. Germline loops: CDR1 LNHNV, CDR2 YYDKDF (reference sequence).